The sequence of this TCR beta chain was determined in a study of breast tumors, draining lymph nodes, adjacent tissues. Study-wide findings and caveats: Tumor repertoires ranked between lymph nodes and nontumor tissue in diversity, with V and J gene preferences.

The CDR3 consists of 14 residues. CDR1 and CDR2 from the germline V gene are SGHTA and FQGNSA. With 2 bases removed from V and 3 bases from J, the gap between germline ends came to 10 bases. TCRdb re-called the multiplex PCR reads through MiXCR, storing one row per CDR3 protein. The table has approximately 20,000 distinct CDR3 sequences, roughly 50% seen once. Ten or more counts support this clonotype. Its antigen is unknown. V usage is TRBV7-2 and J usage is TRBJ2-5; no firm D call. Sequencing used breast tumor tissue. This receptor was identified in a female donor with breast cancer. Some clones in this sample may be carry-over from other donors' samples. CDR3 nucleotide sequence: TGTGCCAGCAGCTTATTCAGCCCCGAAGAGACCCAGTACTTC. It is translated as CASSLFSPEETQYF.